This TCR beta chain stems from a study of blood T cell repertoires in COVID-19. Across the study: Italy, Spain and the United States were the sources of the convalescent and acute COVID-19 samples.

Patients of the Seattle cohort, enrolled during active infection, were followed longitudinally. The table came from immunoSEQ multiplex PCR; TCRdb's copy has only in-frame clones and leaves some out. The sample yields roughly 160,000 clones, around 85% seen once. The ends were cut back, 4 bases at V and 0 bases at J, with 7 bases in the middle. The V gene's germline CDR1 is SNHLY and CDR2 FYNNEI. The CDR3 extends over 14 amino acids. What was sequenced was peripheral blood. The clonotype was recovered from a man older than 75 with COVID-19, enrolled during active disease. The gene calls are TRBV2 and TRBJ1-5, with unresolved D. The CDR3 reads CASSGAHSNQPQHF. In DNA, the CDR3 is TGTGCCAGCAGTGGAGCCCATAGCAATCAGCCCCAGCATTTT.